This record covers a single T cell receptor beta chain. The clone's antigen remains unknown. No qualities accompany the bases; no much larger clone lies one base away. Peripheral blood CD8+ and CD4+ T cells from healthy donors, Susac syndrome patients and multiple sclerosis patients were profiled using high-throughput TCR beta sequencing. The healthy donors served as controls matched for age and sex. Bulk CD8+ and CD4+ T cells were purified by magnetic negative isolation, while CD8+ TEMRA cells were enriched using FACS. Blood was collected in EDTA tubes and processed within 24 hours, with PBMCs isolated through density gradient centrifugation. PBMCs destined for TCR sequencing were cryopreserved in liquid nitrogen and later thawed in a 37 °C water bath. The sorted or isolated CD4+, CD8+ and CD8+ TEMRA cells had a purity of 90% or higher. This specimen comes from a study of CD8 T cells in Susac syndrome (dated by TCRdb to about 2019). With respect to the entire study: The study used repertoire sequencing to test whether antigen drove CD8+ T cell activation and differentiation in Susac syndrome. Results the study describes overall, beyond this receptor: The TCR sequencing and HLA analysis was acknowledged to have included a relatively small number of individuals.

Spanning cysteine to phenylalanine, the CDR3 consists of 14 amino acids. The DNA shown is the 42-base CDR3, in frame from base 1. The germline V gene specifies MGHRA as CDR1 and YSYEKL as CDR2. Trimming removed 1 base from V and 6 bases from J; the gene matches leave 4 bases unexplained. RNA was extracted using the RNeasy kit, and roughly 0.5 to 1 ug of the RNA was reverse transcribed with random hexamers. The immunoSEQ multiplex PCR assay, covering 54 Vbeta and 13 Jbeta segments, was used to amplify TCR beta CDR3 regions. PCR amplification bias was corrected using a synthetic template baseline for primer optimization and computational correction. Turning to the authors' computational methods: Reads were annotated to V, D and J genes according to IMGT and were analyzed with immunoSEQ Analyzer, with only productive sequences retained. Clonality was calculated as one minus the Shannon entropy normalized by log2 of the number of productive unique sequences. For each patient and control, public and private clones were evaluated among the 100 most prevalent clones. Susac-specific clones were defined as absent from healthy and MS cohorts, around 980 published viral clones and other ImmuneACCESS disease sequences. The raw public data were reprocessed by TCRdb itself: fastp quality trimming at Q25, MiXCR clonotype calling, in-frame beta chains only. Entries that share a CDR3 protein sequence are merged under the most common genes and DNA. These V and J calls rely on TCRdb rather than the paper's analysis. The sample contains approximately 120,000 distinct CDR3 sequences, over 85% of them found a single time. Of the sample, roughly 0.091% falls within the top ten clones.

Sequenced: CD4+ T cells from PBMCs. The TCR was taken from a human donor in good health. The V and J segments used are TRBV4-1 and TRBJ1-2, and TRBD1 matches 8 of the central bases. The DNA reads TGCGCCAGCAGCCAAGGCACAGGGGGAGATGGCTACACCTTC. Translation gives CASSQGTGGDGYTF.